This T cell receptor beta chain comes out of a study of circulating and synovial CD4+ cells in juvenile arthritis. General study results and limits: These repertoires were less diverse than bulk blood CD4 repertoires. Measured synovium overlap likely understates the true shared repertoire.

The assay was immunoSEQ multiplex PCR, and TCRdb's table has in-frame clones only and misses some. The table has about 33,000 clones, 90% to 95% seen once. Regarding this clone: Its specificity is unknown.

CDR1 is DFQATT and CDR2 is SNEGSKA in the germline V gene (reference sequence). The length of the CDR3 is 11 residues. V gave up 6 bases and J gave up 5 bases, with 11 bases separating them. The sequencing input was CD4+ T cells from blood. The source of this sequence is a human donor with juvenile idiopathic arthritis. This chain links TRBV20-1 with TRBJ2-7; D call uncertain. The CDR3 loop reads CSARPLNEQYF. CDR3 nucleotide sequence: TGCAGTGCCAGACCTTTAAACGAGCAGTACTTC.